A single sample gave rise to the 5 T cell receptor beta chains below, sequenced in a study of CD8 T cells in Susac syndrome. cDNA came from about 0.5 to 1 ug RNA primed by random hexamers. MiXCR, applied by TCRdb to the immunoSEQ multiplex PCR reads, yields one record per CDR3 protein. Among more than 100,000 distinct CDR3 sequences, about 95% were seen once, and the ten largest hold 0.28%. Source material: CD8+ T cells from PBMCs. The receptor source for this set is a human donor with Susac syndrome.

The rearrangement links TRBV7-2 to TRBJ1-5; D remains ambiguous. The CDR3 totals 15 residues. Trimming shortened V by 5 bases and J by 4 bases, and 15 bases separated the two germline ends. Germline V gene sequence: CDR1 SGHTA, CDR2 FQGNSA. The CDR3 nucleotides read TGTGCCAGCAGCCACGGGAGGGCGAGAAATCAGCCCCAGCATTTT. Its translation is CASSHGRARNQPQHF.

This chain uses TRBV20-1 with TRBJ2-1; D is possibly TRBD1 or TRBD2 (6 bases each). The CDR3 sequence is 14 residues long. The germline V gene encodes CDR1 DFQATT and CDR2 SNEGSKA (reference sequence). V lost 6 bases to trimming and J lost 2 bases, with 14 bases between them. The CDR3 nucleotides are TGCAGTGCAAGGGGGGCAGGACCCTACAATGAGCAGTTCTTC. This codes for CSARGAGPYNEQFF.

In its sample, this clonotype was seen a few times. The gene calls are TRBV27 and TRBJ2-7; perhaps TRBD2 as D (5 bases). V was trimmed by 8 bases and J by 5 bases, leaving 16 bases between them. This CDR3 is built from 13 residues. The germline gives CDR1 MNHEY, CDR2 SMNVEV (reference sequence). CDR3 in amino acids: CASSYRRGDEQYF. DNA of the CDR3: TGTGCCAGCTCATACCGACGGGGAGACGAGCAGTACTTC.

This clonotype was observed a few times. The chain recombines TRBV7-9 with TRBJ2-4, with D possibly being TRBD2 (5 bases). CDR3 size: 13 residues. The V gene lost 5 bases and the J gene lost 3 bases, with 8 bases spanning the gap. Germline loops: CDR1 SEHNR, CDR2 FQNEAQ (reference sequence). CDR3 protein: CASSARDKNIQYF. In nucleotides, the CDR3 is TGTGCCAGCAGCGCCCGGGACAAAAACATTCAGTACTTC.

This chain joins TRBV20-1 and TRBJ1-2; D might be TRBD1 (5 bases). The V and J ends lost 6 bases and 0 bases respectively, with 17 bases between them. Germline CDR1 is DFQATT and CDR2 is SNEGSKA (reference sequence). The CDR3 loop spans 15 amino acids. Here the CDR3 reads CSATPGRVANYGYTF. The CDR3 DNA sequence: TGCAGTGCAACCCCGGGACGGGTGGCTAACTATGGCTACACCTTC.